This T cell receptor (beta chain) was sequenced for a study of identifying expanded T cells in peripheral blood (dated by TCRdb to about 2019). In the study overall: Technical replicates were generated by sequencing separate aliquots of the same genomic DNA pool, with four replicates compared pairwise.

Here is what the overall study found, with its caveats: The binomial model flagged around 1.2 differentially abundant clones between technical replicates but about 16 over two weeks and roughly 19 over about four weeks. Across all healthy-donor time intervals, the beta-binomial model significantly cut both the number of clones called differentially abundant and the false-positive rate. The authors expected that over much longer intervals, such as months to years, biological variance in healthy repertoires might increase even further. In all healthy donors, the variance in clone template counts between samples taken 2 to 3 weeks apart rose significantly as total template count increased.

The immunoSEQ Assay, which relies on bias-controlled multiplex PCR amplification of genomic DNA, was used to profile TCRbeta CDR3 regions. Per the source publication's procedure: The absolute abundance of each unique TCRbeta CDR3 region was quantified after sequences were collapsed and filtered. Differential abundance was assessed using a binomial (Fisher-equivalent) model and a beta-binomial model in which time-dependent variance fitted from healthy donors was added. Any clone with fewer than 5 combined templates was excluded, and a clone was called differentially abundant if its Benjamini-Hochberg FDR was below 0.01. Beta-binomial variance was modeled as a function of total template count across the two samples using the form v = (b*log(k)+a)^2. In its TCRdb copy, this immuneACCESS table keeps in-frame sequences only and misses some clones. Where compared with another copy, unresolved V genes explain less than half of these, and the others have no known cause. V, J and clone size derive from that table, while D and trimming were established from the DNA sequence. This sample has roughly 63,000 clones in its table, and about four fifths of those were observed once. About 18% of the sample rests with the top ten.

Germline trimming: 2 bases from V, 3 bases from J; junction bases outside gene matches: 16. Including the terminal cysteine and phenylalanine, the CDR3 comprises 18 residues. The DNA shown is the 54-base CDR3, in frame from base 1. The germline V gene encodes CDR1 SGHTA and CDR2 FQGNSA. Points on this clone: This receptor's antigen is unknown. Base qualities are missing; no much larger clone stands one base away.

During the collection period, no infections or other immune events were recorded for the healthy donors. To calibrate time-dependent variance in a beta-binomial model of T-cell clone differential abundance, blood repertoires from healthy donors were used as a training cohort. The training cohort was composed of around ten healthy donors, 3 female and 7 male. An age range of roughly 25 to 65 years, with an average of around 42 years, was recorded for the donors. Whole blood, obtained from a commercial supplier, was collected from each healthy donor at three time points spaced approximately two weeks apart. For immunosequencing, genomic DNA was extracted from whole blood that had not been sorted.

This receptor was obtained from a person aged 18 to 70 in good health. The rearrangement combines TRBV7-2 with TRBJ2-7, and 7 junctional nucleotides match TRBD1. The sequenced sample was blood. The nucleotide sequence is TGTGCCAGCAGCTTATCGCATATCCGACAGGGTAGTCTCTACGAGCAGTACTTC. This is translated as CASSLSHIRQGSLYEQYF.